The 27 T cell receptor beta chains below come from one sample, sequenced in a study of blood T cells in healthy people across ages. The second PCR ran 7 to 11 cycles with a sample-barcoded 5' primer and J-beta primers. One entry per CDR3 protein results from TCRdb running MiXCR on the 5' RACE reads. This sample has 1.5 million to 2 million distinct CDR3 sequences, with approximately 50% found just once. The specimen was blood. Receptor source: a woman aged 40-49 years in good health.

The chain employs TRBV28 and TRBJ1-4; D is undetermined. The CDR3 consists of 16 residues. Germline V CDR1 and CDR2: MDHEN, SYDVKM. V was clipped by 5 bases and J by 4 bases, with 17 bases between them. CDR3 loop: CASSLRSESNNEKLFF. In DNA form, the CDR3 reads TGTGCCAGCAGTCTACGTTCGGAGTCTAATAATGAAAAACTGTTTTTT.

This chain uses TRBV7-2 with TRBJ2-3; D is possibly TRBD2 (5 bases). The V end was cut by 1 base, the J end by 3 bases, with 14 bases between. This CDR3 has 16 amino acids. Germline V gene data show CDR1 as SGHTA and CDR2 as FQGNSA. The CDR3 is CASSLGGFGETDTQYF. CDR3 coding DNA: TGTGCCAGCAGCTTAGGTGGCTTCGGGGAAACAGATACGCAGTATTTT.

This clonotype occurred a few times. The chain combines TRBV29-1 with TRBJ2-3, with D maybe TRBD2 (6 bases). The CDR3 is 13 amino acids. Germline V gives CDR1 SQVTM, CDR2 ANQGSEA. The ends were cut back, 7 bases at V and 0 bases at J, with 11 bases in the middle. The CDR3 is CSGGRTSTDTQYF. In DNA form, the CDR3 reads TGCAGCGGGGGGAGGACTAGCACAGATACGCAGTATTTT.

This chain uses TRBV5-1 with TRBJ1-1; TRBD1 aligns across 7 bases. Trimming at V came to 3 bases and at J to 7 bases, leaving 12 bases not matched to a gene. The CDR3 totals 15 residues. Germline V lookup: CDR1 SGHRS, CDR2 YFSETQ. The CDR3 region has the DNA TGCGCCAGCAGCTGGCCCGACAGGGAAGGAGATGAAGCTTTCTTT. Its protein is CASSWPDREGDEAFF.

This clonotype is a singleton in its sample. V gene TRBV18 combines with J gene TRBJ2-7; the D gene is possibly TRBD2 (6 bases). The J call may be mistaken, given a closer DNA end match to TRBJ2-4. The germline gives CDR1 KGHSH, CDR2 LQKENI. This CDR3 has 13 amino acids. CDR3 sequence reads: CASSELHGGIQYF. CDR3 DNA sequence: TGTGCCAGCTCAGAACTCCACGGGGGCATTCAGTACTTC.

V usage is TRBV6-5 and J usage is TRBJ2-7, with D perhaps TRBD1 (5 bases). The last part of the DNA fits TRBJ2-5 better; the J call may be wrong. The V gene's germline CDR1 is MNHEY and CDR2 SVGAGI. The CDR3 contains 13 residues. CDR3 sequence (DNA): TGTGCCAGCAGTCAGACAGAAAGGGGGACCCAGTACTTC. It codes for CASSQTERGTQYF.

The CDR3 DNA reads as TGCAGTGCTAGAGGGATCCAACCCCAAGAGACCCAGTACTTC. Its protein is CSARGIQPQETQYF. The gene calls are TRBV20-1 and TRBJ2-5, with unresolved D. Trimming took 1 base from V and 1 from J, leaving 10 bases between them. From germline, CDR1 is DFQATT and CDR2 SNEGSKA (reference sequence). This CDR3 is 14 amino acids long.

The rearrangement joins TRBV11-2 to TRBJ2-1; TRBD2 aligns across 15 bases. CDR1 is SGHAT, CDR2 FQNNGV, per germline. J gave up 6 bases and V 8 bases, and 2 bases lay outside the gene matches. This CDR3 contains 14 residues. The CDR3 region is CASGLAGGINEQFF. The CDR3 DNA sequence: TGTGCCAGCGGACTAGCGGGGGGGATCAATGAGCAGTTCTTC.

This clonotype has only a few counts. The chain is built from TRBV5-5 and TRBJ1-5, with D perhaps matching TRBD1 (5 bases). Germline lookup yields CDR1 SGHKS and CDR2 YYEKEE (reference sequence). Trimming stripped 4 bases from V and 9 bases from J, with 20 bases between. This CDR3 has 15 residues. CDR3 nucleotides: TGTGCCAGCAGCCGCGACCAGGGCGGGGATTGGCCCCAGCATTTT. It encodes CASSRDQGGDWPQHF.

CDR3 sequence reads: CASKQETGMSSYNEQFF. CDR3 bases: TGTGCCAGCAAGCAGGAAACTGGGATGAGCTCCTACAATGAGCAGTTCTTC. The rearrangement joins TRBV6-1 to TRBJ2-1, with unresolved D. Trimming removed 7 bases at V and 0 bases at J, with 19 bases between. Germline-derived CDR1 and CDR2 are MNHNS and SASEGT. This CDR3 is built from 17 residues.

This clonotype turned up a few times. This chain joins TRBV27 and TRBJ2-7; the D gene could be TRBD1 or TRBD2 (5 bases each). This CDR3 comprises 13 residues. The germline CDR1 and CDR2 sequences are MNHEY and SMNVEV (reference sequence). V was cut by 7 bases and J by 2 bases, with 12 bases left in between. In DNA form, the CDR3 reads TGTGCCAGCACCAGGGACCCAACCTACGAGCAGTACTTC. Its translation is CASTRDPTYEQYF.

This clonotype was seen a handful of times. The chain couples TRBV6-6 to TRBJ1-5; 7 nucleotides agree with TRBD1. CDR1 MNHNY and CDR2 SVGAGI come from the germline V gene (reference sequence). This CDR3 comprises 15 residues. The V gene end was trimmed by 2 bases and the J gene end by 1 base; junction bases not matched to a gene: 2. CDR3: CASSYRQGSNQPQHF. For the CDR3, the DNA is TGTGCCAGCAGTTACAGACAGGGAAGCAATCAGCCCCAGCATTTT.

The rearrangement joins TRBV27 to TRBJ1-1; perhaps TRBD1 as D (6 bases). Trimming removed 4 bases at V and 4 bases at J, with 13 bases between. Germline V gene data show CDR1 as MNHEY and CDR2 as SMNVEV (reference sequence). CDR3 length: 14 amino acids. The CDR3 nucleotides are TGTGCCAGCAGTTCACAGGGTTTTGTCACTGAAGCTTTCTTT. Its protein is CASSSQGFVTEAFF.

This rearrangement joins TRBV11-2 to TRBJ2-3; 11 nucleotides agree with TRBD2. Germline lookup yields CDR1 SGHAT and CDR2 FQNNGV. This CDR3 region has 16 residues. V lost 3 bases, J lost 6 bases, and 8 bases stayed unmatched. Here the CDR3 DNA reads TGTGCCAGCAGCTTGGATAGCGGGAGGGCCCAGGATACGCAGTATTTT. It codes for CASSLDSGRAQDTQYF.

The table lists this clonotype with a few counts. The rearrangement joins TRBV28 to TRBJ1-6, with unresolved D. Trimming cost V 2 bases and J 3 bases, with 11 bases left between them. Looked up from germline, CDR1 is MDHEN and CDR2 is SYDVKM. The CDR3 has 16 amino acids. The CDR3, as DNA: TGTGCCAGCAGTTTAAGAGGAGGGAACTATAATTCACCCCTCCACTTT. Encoded protein: CASSLRGGNYNSPLHF.

The gene calls are TRBV7-2 and TRBJ2-5, with D possibly being TRBD2 (5 bases). V lost 0 bases and J lost 5, with 16 bases in between. The CDR3 covers 16 residues. Germline V gene data show CDR1 as SGHTA and CDR2 as FQGNSA. CDR3 DNA: TGTGCCAGCAGCTTAGCGGGAGTCGGCGGCGGGGAGACCCAGTACTTC. This translates into CASSLAGVGGGETQYF. The full variable domain, rest sourced from reference TRBV7-2 and TRBJ2-5, is GAGVSQSPSNKVTEKGKDVELRCDPISGHTALYWYRQSLGQGLEFLIYFQGNSAPDKSGLPSDRFSAERTGGSVSTLTIQRTQQEDSAVYLCASSLAGVGGGETQYFGPGTRLLVL.

This clonotype was recorded at least ten times. This chain joins TRBV25-1 and TRBJ2-6, with D uncertain. Looked up from germline, CDR1 is MGHDK and CDR2 is SYGVNS. The V end was cut by 4 bases, the J end by 2 bases, with 3 bases between. This CDR3 is 13 amino acids long. CDR3 nucleotide sequence: TGTGCCAGCAGTGGAACTGGGGCCAACGTCCTGACTTTC. Amino acid sequence: CASSGTGANVLTF. Combining the CDR3 with reference TRBV25-1 and TRBJ2-6 gives the whole variable domain EADIYQTPRYLVIGTGKKITLECSQTMGHDKMYWYQQDPGMELHLIHYSYGVNSTEKGDLSSESTVSRIRTEHFPLTLESARPSHTSQYLCASSGTGANVLTFGAGSRLTVL.

The J gene is TRBJ2-4, the V gene TRBV6-1; D unclear. The CDR3 spans 16 residues. V gave up 3 bases and J gave up 1 base, with 13 bases separating them. Germline-derived CDR1 and CDR2 are MNHNS and SASEGT. The CDR3: CASSDFPRGAKNIQYF. DNA for the CDR3: TGTGCCAGCAGTGATTTTCCTCGTGGGGCCAAAAACATTCAGTACTTC.

The J gene is TRBJ2-2, the V gene TRBV20-1; D call uncertain. The CDR3 sequence is 15 residues long. Germline V gene sequence: CDR1 DFQATT, CDR2 SNEGSKA (reference sequence). The V and J ends lost 6 bases and 1 base respectively, with 15 bases between them. The CDR3 DNA reads as TGCAGTGCCCCACAAATCCGACAGAACACCGGGGAGCTGTTTTTT. Protein: CSAPQIRQNTGELFF.

V usage is TRBV5-1 and J usage is TRBJ2-1; no reliable D call. This CDR3 spans 13 amino acids. Trimming cost V 2 bases and J 5 bases, with 8 bases left between them. Looked up from germline, CDR1 is SGHRS and CDR2 is YFSETQ. The DNA of the CDR3 is TGCGCCAGCAGCTTTGGTTTTAACAATGAGCAGTTCTTC. Its protein product is CASSFGFNNEQFF.

The chain combines TRBV5-6 with TRBJ1-1, with D unresolved. The V gene lost 4 bases and the J gene lost 0 bases, with 10 bases spanning the gap. CDR3 length: 14 amino acids. Germline loops: CDR1 SGHDT, CDR2 YYEEEE. Here the CDR3 reads CASSPAHMNTEAFF. The CDR3 nucleotides are TGTGCCAGCAGCCCTGCCCATATGAACACTGAAGCTTTCTTT.

Only a few counts were recorded for this clonotype. J is TRBJ1-6 and V is TRBV20-1; a possible D gene is TRBD1 (6 bases). Germline CDR1 is DFQATT and CDR2 is SNEGSKA (reference sequence). Trimming removed 8 bases from V and 11 bases from J, with 19 bases in between. The CDR3 spans 13 residues. This CDR3 is CSPSRGGNAPLHF. The CDR3 DNA is TGCAGTCCCTCCAGGGGAGGAAACGCACCCCTCCACTTT.

The gene calls are TRBV6-1 and TRBJ1-2; no clear D. Germline V CDR1 and CDR2: MNHNS, SASEGT. Trimming shortened V by 9 bases and J by 7 bases, and 18 bases separated the two germline ends. CDR3 length: 13 residues. CDR3 protein: CASQAAVDSGYTF. The CDR3 DNA reads as TGTGCCAGTCAGGCGGCCGTGGATAGTGGCTACACCTTC.

Remarks on this clonotype: One end of the junction varies from germline; a read error may be responsible. This chain links TRBV3-1 with TRBJ2-4; D perhaps matches TRBD1 (6 bases). The germline CDR1 and CDR2 sequences are LGHDT and YNNKEL (reference sequence). The CDR3 length is 16 residues. The CDR3 sequence is CASSKRQELAKNTQYF. The CDR3 DNA reads as TGTGCCAGCAGCAAAAGACAGGAGCTAGCCAAAAACACTCAGTACTTC.

The table lists this clonotype with a few counts. The rearrangement joins TRBV27 to TRBJ2-3; D is possibly TRBD1 or TRBD2 (6 bases each). The CDR3 extends over 15 amino acids. Trimming cost V 3 bases and J 2 bases, with 12 bases left between them. Germline-derived CDR1 and CDR2 are MNHEY and SMNVEV (reference sequence). The chain's CDR3 is CASSLIGGLTDTQYF. The CDR3 bases are TGTGCCAGCAGTTTGATAGGGGGGCTCACAGATACGCAGTATTTT.

Comment on this clonotype: The junction differs from germline at one of its ends, possibly a read error. V and J are TRBV20-1 and TRBJ1-6, with 7 bases that match TRBD1. The CDR3 runs to 15 residues. CDR1 DFQATT and CDR2 SNEGSKA come from the germline V gene (reference sequence). The CDR3 sequence is CSARDGTENNSLLHF. CDR3 DNA: TGCAGTGCTAGAGATGGGACAGAGAACAATTCACTCCTCCACTTT.

This clonotype was seen a handful of times. V is TRBV25-1 and J is TRBJ1-5; 10 bases line up with TRBD1. Germline V CDR1 and CDR2: MGHDK, SYGVNS. V lost 5 bases, J lost 6 bases, and 4 bases stayed unmatched. The CDR3 spans 14 residues. The CDR3 loop reads CASSRQGAIQPQHF. CDR3 nucleotide sequence: TGTGCCAGCAGTAGACAGGGGGCTATTCAGCCCCAGCATTTT.